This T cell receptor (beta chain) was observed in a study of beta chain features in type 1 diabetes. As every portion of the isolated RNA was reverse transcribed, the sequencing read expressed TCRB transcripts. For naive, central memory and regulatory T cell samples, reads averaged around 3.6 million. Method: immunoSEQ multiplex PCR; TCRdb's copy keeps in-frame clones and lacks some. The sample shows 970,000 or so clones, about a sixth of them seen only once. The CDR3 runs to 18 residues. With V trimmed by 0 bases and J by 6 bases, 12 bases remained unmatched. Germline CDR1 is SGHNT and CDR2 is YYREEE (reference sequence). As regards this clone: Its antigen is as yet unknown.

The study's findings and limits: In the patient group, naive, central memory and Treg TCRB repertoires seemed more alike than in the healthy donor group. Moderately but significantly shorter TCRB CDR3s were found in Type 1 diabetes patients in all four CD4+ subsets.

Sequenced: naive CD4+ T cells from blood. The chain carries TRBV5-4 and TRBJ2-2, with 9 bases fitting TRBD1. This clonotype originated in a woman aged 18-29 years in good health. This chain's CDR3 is CASSLGPPTGGIPGELFF. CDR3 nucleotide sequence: TGTGCCAGCAGCTTGGGACCCCCGACAGGGGGGATCCCCGGGGAGCTGTTTTTT.